Sequencing of this TCR beta chain was carried out in a study of shared T cell receptors in the human thymus. The CDR3 consists of 16 residues. The V and J ends lost 5 bases and 4 bases, in that order; junction bases with no gene match: 11. CDR1 is LNHDA and CDR2 is SQIVND in the germline V gene (reference sequence). Repertoires were generated with immunoSEQ multiplex PCR, while TCRdb's copy carries only in-frame clones and drops some. Counted here are some 400,000 clones, over 90% occurring once; the ten biggest clones make up approximately 0.02%. V and J are TRBV19 and TRBJ2-3, with 8 bases fitting TRBD2. The receptor was isolated from a human donor. The sequencing sample was made of thymocytes. The DNA of the CDR3 is TGTGCCAGTAGTCACCGACCCGGGAGGGTCCCAGATACGCAGTATTTT. Encoded protein: CASSHRPGRVPDTQYF. Using reference TRBV19 and TRBJ2-3 for the parts outside the CDR3, the full variable domain is DGGITQSPKYLFRKEGQNVTLSCEQNLNHDAMYWYRQDPGQGLRLIYYSQIVNDFQKGDIAEGYSVSREKKESFPLTVTSAQKNPTAFYLCASSHRPGRVPDTQYFGPGTRLTVL.